Sequencing of this T cell receptor (beta chain) was carried out in a study of Ad26.COV2.S vaccination and SARS-CoV-2 variants. Study-wide results and caveats: Using TCR breadth and depth analyses may have led to underestimated total T cell responses. Higher spike-specific TCR breadth was found in vaccine recipients than in placebo recipients.

TCRdb's copy holds only in-frame clones and misses some; the assay was immunoSEQ multiplex PCR. The data contain about 440,000 clones, 80% to 95% of them singletons. Germline values: CDR1 SGHRS, CDR2 YFSETQ. The CDR3 runs 15 residues. The ends lost 3 bases at V and 4 bases at J; junction bases unmatched: 4. Treatment in this sample: around 19 received Ad26.COV2.S at low or high dose, single or two shots; 5 received placebo; per-sample allocation not given. On day 63 after the first injection, vaccine and placebo recipients gave samples. Regarding this clone: Its specificity is unknown.

The clonotype originates from a person between 18 and 65 years old who received the Ad26.COV2.S COVID-19 vaccine or a placebo. Sequences were derived from peripheral blood, sampled in a trial of Ad26.COV2.S vaccine versus placebo. The gene calls are TRBV5-1 and TRBJ2-2, with 9 bases lining up with TRBD2. CDR3 bases: TGCGCCAGCAGCTCCGGCGGGAGGGCCACCGGGGAGCTGTTTTTT. This sequence encodes CASSSGGRATGELFF.